These 21 T cell receptor beta chains were sequenced from one sample in a study of breast tumors, draining lymph nodes, adjacent tissues. TCRdb reanalysed the multiplex PCR reads using MiXCR and keeps one entry per CDR3 protein. Altogether around 140,000 distinct CDR3 sequences are present, approximately 20% being singletons, with the ten largest covering around 2.6%. Axillary draining lymph nodes of breast cancer patients supplied the node samples. Sequenced input: axillary lymph node tissue. These receptors were collected from a female donor with breast cancer. Some clones in this sample may be carry-over from other donors' samples.

On this clonotype: Being one base from a much bigger clone, this may be a read error. This CDR3 fails to terminate in the conserved phenylalanine or tryptophan, so it likely reflects a read error. This rearrangement joins TRBV5-6 to TRBJ1-2; 8 nucleotides align to TRBD1. Germline CDR1 and CDR2: SGHDT and YYEEEE. The CDR3 length is 13 residues. The ends lost 6 bases at V and 4 bases at J; junction bases unmatched: 5. The CDR3 DNA reads TGTGCCAGCACTGGACAGGGACGCTATGGCTACACCTCC. Translating gives CASTGQGRYGYTS.

This clonotype was observed many times. The rearrangement uses TRBV20-1 and TRBJ2-1; 9 nucleotides agree with TRBD1. CDR3 length: 14 amino acids. V shed 3 bases, J shed 7 bases, and the junction held 7 bases outside the gene matches. In germline, CDR1 is DFQATT, CDR2 SNEGSKA (reference sequence). CDR3 protein: CSASRGTGTNEQFF. CDR3 coding DNA: TGCAGTGCTAGTAGGGGGACAGGGACGAATGAGCAGTTCTTC.

This chain links TRBV19 with TRBJ2-5, with 9 bases lining up with TRBD2. V trimming: 7 bases; J trimming: 4 bases; junction bases outside the gene matches: 13. Germline V CDR1 and CDR2: LNHDA, SQIVND (reference sequence). There are 16 residues in the CDR3. CDR3 coding DNA: TGTGCCAGTACCTCCTCAGGTGCTAGCGGGACAGAGACCCAGTACTTC. Translation gives CASTSSGASGTETQYF.

This clonotype has a handful of counts. A clone one base away is much larger, so this may be a read error. V is TRBV2 and J is TRBJ2-3; TRBD1 matches at 8 bases. Looked up from germline, CDR1 is SNHLY and CDR2 is FYNNEI. The CDR3 length is 15 residues. In DNA form, the CDR3 reads TGTGCCAGCAGCCAGACAGGGGCGGACACAGATACGCAGTGTTTT. It specifies CASSQTGADTDTQCF.

This clonotype was detected a few times. The J gene is TRBJ2-7, the V gene TRBV3-1, with D perhaps given as TRBD1 or TRBD2 (5 bases each). This CDR3 spans 16 amino acids. V lost 2 bases and J lost 3, with 17 bases in between. Germline lookup yields CDR1 LGHDT and CDR2 YNNKEL (reference sequence). The CDR3 protein is CASSQTRIGANYEQYF. CDR3 bases: TGTGCCAGCAGCCAAACTAGGATAGGGGCTAACTACGAGCAGTACTTC.

Regarding this clonotype: This clone may be a read error of a much larger clone one base away. V usage is TRBV24-1 and J usage is TRBJ2-2; 9 bases align to TRBD1. Germline CDR1 reads KGHDR; CDR2 reads SFDVKD. This CDR3 is 15 amino acids long. CDR3 coding DNA: TGTGGCACCAGTGAGCCGGGACAGGGTACCGGGGAGCTGTTTTTT. Amino acids: CGTSEPGQGTGELFF.

There are many counts of this clonotype. This sequence joins TRBV19 and TRBJ1-5; maybe TRBD1 (5 bases). This CDR3 spans 15 amino acids. Trimming took 7 bases from V and 6 from J, leaving 19 bases between them. The germline V gene has CDR1 LNHDA and CDR2 SQIVND (reference sequence). The CDR3 DNA reads TGTGCCAGTACCCACCCGGGGCCCCGGGGTCAGCCCCAGCATTTT. Residues: CASTHPGPRGQPQHF.

Turning to this clonotype: A read error may be the cause here, since a much bigger clone is one base away. The chain uses TRBV3-1 and TRBJ2-5; TRBD2 aligns across 7 bases. Judging by the DNA end, TRBJ2-1 fits better; the J call may be wrong. This CDR3 has 19 residues. Germline CDR1 is LGHDT and CDR2 is YNNKEL (reference sequence). CDR3: CASSQDLGGSEWAQETQFF. The CDR3 DNA reads TGTGCCAGCAGCCAAGATCTAGGCGGGAGTGAGTGGGCCCAAGAGACCCAGTTCTTC.

As regards this clonotype: This sequence may be a read error, since a much larger clone differs from it by one base. J is TRBJ2-3 and V is TRBV5-1, with no clear D. CDR1 is SGHRS, CDR2 YFSETQ, per germline. Trimming stripped 8 bases from V and 3 bases from J, with 13 bases between. The CDR3 sequence is 13 residues long. The CDR3 DNA reads as TGCGCCAGAAGTCGGGTGGGTACAGATACGCAGTATTTT. It yields the protein CARSRVGTDTQYF. The entire variable domain, with the rest obtained from reference TRBV5-1 and TRBJ2-3, is as follows: KAGVTQTPRYLIKTRGQQVTLSCSPISGHRSVSWYQQTPGQGLQFLFEYFSETQRNKGNFPGRFSGRQFSNSRSEMNVSTLELGDSALYLCARSRVGTDTQYFGPGTRLTVL.

This clonotype was found a few times. The rearrangement uses TRBV9 and TRBJ2-4, with a weak D call TRBD1 (6 bases). The V gene's germline CDR1 is SGDLS and CDR2 YYNGEE. V gave up 0 bases and J gave up 7 bases, with 20 bases separating them. CDR3 length: 17 amino acids. CDR3 DNA sequence: TGTGCCAGCAGCGTAGGCCTACAGGGCCAACACTACAACATTCAGTACTTC. Translating it yields CASSVGLQGQHYNIQYF.

This chain links TRBV11-2 with TRBJ2-4; D is perhaps TRBD1 (5 bases). With 4 bases removed from V and 9 bases from J, the gap between germline ends came to 25 bases. Germline V gene sequence: CDR1 SGHAT, CDR2 FQNNGV. The CDR3 consists of 17 residues. Written as DNA, the CDR3 is TGTGCCAGCAGCTCGCCCCTTCCACCAAGGGGTTATAGCATTCAGTACTTC. This translates into CASSSPLPPRGYSIQYF.

Notes on this clonotype: The junction departs from the called germline gene at one end, perhaps through a read error. J is TRBJ1-5 and V is TRBV6-1, with TRBD1 identical over 10 bases. CDR1 and CDR2 from the germline V gene are MNHNS and SASEGT. The CDR3 loop spans 17 amino acids. In nucleotides, the CDR3 is TGTGCCAGCAGCCAACAGACAGGGGGCTTGGGCAATCGGCCCCAGCATTTT. This translates into CASSQQTGGLGNRPQHF.

The rearrangement links TRBV20-1 to TRBJ2-7; 13 nucleotides line up with TRBD2. The junction had 2 bases not matched to a gene; V was cut back by 5 bases and J by 4 bases. This CDR3 region has 13 residues. Germline-derived CDR1 and CDR2 are DFQATT and SNEGSKA (reference sequence). Written as DNA, the CDR3 is TGCAGTGCTCCACTAGCGGGAGGGTACGAGCAGTACTTC. Its protein is CSAPLAGGYEQYF.

About this clonotype itself: A read error may be the cause here, since a much bigger clone is one base away. This chain connects TRBV20-1 to TRBJ2-1, with 10 bases lining up with TRBD2. The CDR3 covers 16 residues. Germline V gene lookup returns CDR1 DFQATT and CDR2 SNEGSKA (reference sequence). Losses at the gene ends were 5 bases for V and 1 base for J; bases not matched to a gene: 8. The CDR3 is CSAYRSSGGSYNEQFF. In nucleotides, the CDR3 is TGCAGTGCTTACAGATCTAGCGGGGGTTCCTACAATGAGCAGTTCTTC.

Turning to this clonotype: A much larger clone sits a single nucleotide away, making a read error possible. Written as DNA, the CDR3 is TGTGCCAGCAGCTGGGGACTAGCCAACAATGGGCAGTTCTTC. As protein: CASSWGLANNGQFF. V is TRBV6-2 or TRBV6-3 and J is TRBJ2-1; 9 positions match TRBD2. CDR1 MNHEY and CDR2 SVGEGT come from the germline V gene. This CDR3 region has 14 residues.

The gene calls are TRBV11-3 and TRBJ2-1, with 12 bases aligning to TRBD2. The V gene end was trimmed by 5 bases and the J gene end by 5 bases; junction bases not matched to a gene: 4. The CDR3 consists of 15 residues. Germline CDR1 and CDR2: SGHNT and YENEEA. This chain's CDR3 is CASSQLAGGNNEQFF. CDR3 in DNA: TGTGCCAGCAGCCAACTAGCGGGAGGCAACAATGAGCAGTTCTTC.

The genes are TRBV4-2 and TRBJ2-1; D may correspond to TRBD1 or TRBD2 (5 bases each). The length of the CDR3 is 16 residues. The V end lost 4 bases, the J end lost 0 bases, and 13 bases lay between the germline ends. CDR1 is LGHNA and CDR2 is YNFKEQ in the germline V gene. The CDR3 reads CASSREGRLSYNEQFF. The CDR3 DNA sequence: TGTGCCAGCAGCCGCGAGGGACGACTCTCCTACAATGAGCAGTTCTTC.

This clonotype was observed many times. The rearrangement links TRBV6-5 to TRBJ2-3, with 8 bases lining up with TRBD1. The CDR3 is made up of 15 amino acids. Germline-derived CDR1 and CDR2 are MNHEY and SVGAGI. J lost 0 bases, V lost 2 bases, and 1 base had no gene match. The CDR3 coding sequence is TGTGCCAGCAGTTACGGACAGGGTAGCACAGATACGCAGTATTTT. Protein: CASSYGQGSTDTQYF.

This clonotype was counted at least ten times. This chain connects TRBV20-1 to TRBJ2-1; 10 positions match TRBD2. J gave up 7 bases and V 5 bases, and 8 bases lay outside the gene matches. The germline V gene encodes CDR1 DFQATT and CDR2 SNEGSKA (reference sequence). The CDR3 loop spans 14 amino acids. CDR3 region: CSAPLPGLANEQFF. CDR3 bases: TGCAGTGCTCCTCTACCGGGACTAGCGAATGAGCAGTTCTTC.

V is TRBV20-1 and J is TRBJ1-1, with 7 bases fitting TRBD1. J gave up 5 bases and V 0 bases, and 9 bases lay outside the gene matches. CDR1 is DFQATT, CDR2 SNEGSKA, per germline (reference sequence). CDR3 length: 15 residues. CDR3 coding DNA: TGCAGTGCTAGAGATCGGGACAGCCAAAGGACTGAAGCTTTCTTT. Its translation: CSARDRDSQRTEAFF.

The table lists this clonotype with many counts. This sequence joins TRBV6-6 and TRBJ2-3, with D possibly being TRBD2 (7 bases). The V gene's germline CDR1 is MNHNY and CDR2 SVGAGI (reference sequence). Trimming stripped 4 bases from V and 8 bases from J, with 37 bases between. This CDR3 contains 21 residues. In DNA, the CDR3 is TGTGCCAGCAGTTCCCTCCGGGGGGCGAGGGAGGGAAGAGATACGCGGGCTACGCAGTATTTT. Encoded protein: CASSSLRGAREGRDTRATQYF.